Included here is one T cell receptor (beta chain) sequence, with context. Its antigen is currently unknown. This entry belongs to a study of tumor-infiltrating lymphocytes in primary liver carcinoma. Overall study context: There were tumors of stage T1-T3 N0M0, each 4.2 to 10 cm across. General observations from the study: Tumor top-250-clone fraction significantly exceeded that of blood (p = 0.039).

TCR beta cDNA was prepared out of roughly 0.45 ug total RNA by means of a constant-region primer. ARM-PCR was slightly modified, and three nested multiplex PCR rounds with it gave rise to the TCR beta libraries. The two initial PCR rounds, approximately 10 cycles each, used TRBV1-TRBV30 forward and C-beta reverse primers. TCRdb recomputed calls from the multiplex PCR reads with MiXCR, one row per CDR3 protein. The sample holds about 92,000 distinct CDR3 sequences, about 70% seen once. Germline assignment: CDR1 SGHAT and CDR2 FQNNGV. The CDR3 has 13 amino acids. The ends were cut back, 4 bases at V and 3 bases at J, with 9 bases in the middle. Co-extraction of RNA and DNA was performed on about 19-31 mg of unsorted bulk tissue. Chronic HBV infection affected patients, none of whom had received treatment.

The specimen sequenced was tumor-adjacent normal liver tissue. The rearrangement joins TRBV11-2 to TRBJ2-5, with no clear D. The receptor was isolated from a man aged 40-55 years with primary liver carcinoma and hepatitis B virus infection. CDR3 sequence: CASSSRVEETQYF. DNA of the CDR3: TGTGCCAGCAGCTCTCGGGTTGAAGAGACCCAGTACTTC.